This T cell receptor beta chain was profiled in a study of T cells after somatic rescue of genetic block. Assay used: immunoSEQ multiplex PCR; TCRdb lists only in-frame clones, some missing. Of more than 9,500 clones detected, under 80% appear once; the ten largest clones hold 22%. CDR1 and CDR2 from the germline V gene are LGHNT and FRNRAP. J gave up 4 bases and V 5 bases, and 8 bases lay outside the gene matches. The CDR3 loop spans 17 amino acids. The sequenced sample consisted of peripheral blood mononuclear cells (PBMCs). This chain uses TRBV12-5 with TRBJ2-2, with 12 bases identical to TRBD1. This receptor was identified in a boy aged 5-17 years. The chain's CDR3 is CASGLSTGQGATGELFF. CDR3 coding DNA: TGTGCTAGTGGTCTCTCAACGGGACAGGGGGCCACCGGGGAGCTGTTTTTT. The whole variable domain, filled in from reference TRBV12-5 and TRBJ2-2, reads DARVTQTPRHKVTEMGQEVTMRCQPILGHNTVFWYRQTMMQGLELLAYFRNRAPLDDSGMPKDRFSAEMPDATLATLKIQPSEPRDSAVYFCASGLSTGQGATGELFFGEGSRLTVL.